This T cell receptor (beta chain) emerged from a study of blood T cells in healthy people across ages. Comment on this clonotype: The antigen remains unidentified.

CDR1 is MDHEN and CDR2 is SYDVKM in the germline V gene. With 6 bases removed from V and 3 bases from J, the gap between germline ends came to 12 bases. This CDR3 is 15 amino acids long. Through a sample-barcoded 5' primer and a J-beta primer mix, a second PCR was run for roughly 6 to 11 cycles. MiXCR, run by TCRdb on the 5' RACE reads, gives a single entry per CDR3 protein. The sample contains approximately 1,100,000 distinct CDR3 sequences, 35% to 50% of which appear only once. Whole-study results and caveats: Among T cells, TCR beta diversity per million cells dropped roughly linearly as age rose.

The specimen sequenced was blood. The chain couples TRBV28 to TRBJ2-6; D possibly uses TRBD1 or TRBD2 (5 bases each). The sequence derives from a woman in her sixties in good health. CDR3 region: CASRPEGNGANVLTF. The CDR3 DNA follows: TGTGCCAGCAGGCCCGAGGGGAATGGGGCCAACGTCCTGACTTTC.